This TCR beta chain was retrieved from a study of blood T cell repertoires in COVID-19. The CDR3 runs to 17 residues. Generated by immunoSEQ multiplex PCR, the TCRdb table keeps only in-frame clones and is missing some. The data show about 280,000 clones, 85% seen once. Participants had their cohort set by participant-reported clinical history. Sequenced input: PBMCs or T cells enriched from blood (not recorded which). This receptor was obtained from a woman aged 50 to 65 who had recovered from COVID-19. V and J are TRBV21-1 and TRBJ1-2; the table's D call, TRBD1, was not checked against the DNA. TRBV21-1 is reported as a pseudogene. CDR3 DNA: TGTGCCAGCAGCCCTCGACAGGGAGGTGATCCCTTCTATGGCTACACCTTC. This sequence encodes CASSPRQGGDPFYGYTF.